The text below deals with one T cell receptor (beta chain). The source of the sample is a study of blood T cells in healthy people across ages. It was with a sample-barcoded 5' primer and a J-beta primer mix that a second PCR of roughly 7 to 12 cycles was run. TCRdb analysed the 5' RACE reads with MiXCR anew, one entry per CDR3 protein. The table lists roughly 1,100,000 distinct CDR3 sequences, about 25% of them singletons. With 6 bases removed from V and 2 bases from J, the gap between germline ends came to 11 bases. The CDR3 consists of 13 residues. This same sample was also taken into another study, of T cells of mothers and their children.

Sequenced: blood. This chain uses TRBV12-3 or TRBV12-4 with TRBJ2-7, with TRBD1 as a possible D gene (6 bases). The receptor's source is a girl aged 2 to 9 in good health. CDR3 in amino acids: CASRKQGPYEQYF. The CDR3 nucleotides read TGTGCCAGCAGGAAACAGGGTCCCTACGAGCAGTACTTC.